The rows below give T cell receptor beta chains drawn from one sample of a study of radiotherapy plus CTLA-4 blockade in lung cancer. Data came from immunoSEQ multiplex PCR; TCRdb stores just in-frame clones and leaves some out. Among around 65,000 clones listed, roughly 80% were seen once. Specimen: peripheral blood, collected from a patient treated with radiotherapy plus ipilimumab. The receptor source for this set is a human donor with non-small cell lung cancer who had a complete response to radiotherapy plus ipilimumab. Each CDR3 is given with its conserved first and last residue. D genes are given only for firm matches. Rows may omit the clone size; those that give it use once, few, many or a size class.

CDR3nt | CDR3aa | j_gene | len | d_gene | abundance | v_gene
TGCGCCAGCGGACTAGCGGGGGGCACTACAGATACGCAGTATTTT | CASGLAGGTTDTQYF | TRBJ2-3 | 15 | TRBD2 | NA | TRBV5-1
TGTGCCAGCAGCGTAGGCGGGGACAGCATGAACACTGAAGCTTTCTTT | CASSVGGDSMNTEAFF | TRBJ1-1 | 16 | TRBD1 | NA | TRBV9
TGTGCCAGCAGTTCCCCCCGCCGAGAAAACTATGGCTACACCTTC | CASSSPRRENYGYTF | TRBJ1-2 | 15 | NA | NA | TRBV28
TGTGCCAGCAGTTTAGGTAGCAGCGGGGGCTACACCTTC | CASSLGSSGGYTF | TRBJ1-2 | 13 | NA | NA | TRBV27
TGTGCCAGCAGTTTGGGACAGATCTATAATTCACCCCTCCACTTT | CASSLGQIYNSPLHF | TRBJ1-6 | 15 | TRBD1 | once | TRBV6-5
TGCGCCAGCAGCACGGGGATTCTGAGCACAGATACGCAGTATTTT | CASSTGILSTDTQYF | TRBJ2-3 | 15 | NA | few | TRBV5-1
TGTGCCAGCAGCTTGGACGTGTTAGCTGAAGCTTTCTTT | CASSLDVLAEAFF | TRBJ1-1 | 13 | NA | NA | TRBV5-5
TGTGCCAGTACCGGGACAGGCTACCAGGGGGCTTTCTTT | CASTGTGYQGAFF | TRBJ1-1 | 13 | TRBD1 | NA | TRBV19
TGTGCCAGCAGCCTAGACAGGGAATCCGGAAACACCATATATTTT | CASSLDRESGNTIYF | TRBJ1-3 | 15 | TRBD1 | NA | TRBV11-3
TGTGCCAGCAGCTTAGCAAGGATCGGGGCCCGCGACAATGAGCAGTTCTTC | CASSLARIGARDNEQFF | TRBJ2-1 | 17 | NA | NA | TRBV7-9
TGTGCCAGTAGTGGGGACCTTTTTGAAGCTTTCTTT | CASSGDLFEAFF | TRBJ1-1 | 12 | NA | NA | TRBV19
TGTGCCTGGAGGGACGGGACAGGTTTTTTAGCCAAAAACATTCAGTACTTC | CAWRDGTGFLAKNIQYF | TRBJ2-4 | 17 | TRBD1 | NA | TRBV30
TGTGCCAGCAGCGGTCTTAGGAACACTGAAGCTTTCTTT | CASSGLRNTEAFF | TRBJ1-1 | 13 | NA | NA | TRBV7-2
TGTGCCAGCAGCGTAGGCAGGGTAGATAGTCCTAATGAAAAACTGTTTTTT | CASSVGRVDSPNEKLFF | TRBJ1-4 | 17 | NA | NA | TRBV9
TGCGCCAGCAGCCATAGCGGGAGGGGGGATACGCAGTATTTT | CASSHSGRGDTQYF | TRBJ2-3 | 14 | TRBD2 | NA | TRBV4-1
TGTGCCAGCAGCTTAGAATGGGCTAGGTCACGCACCCAGTACTTC | CASSLEWARSRTQYF | TRBJ2-5 | 15 | NA | NA | TRBV7-2
TGTGCCAGCAGCTTAACTCTCTTGGGGTTCGAGCAGTACTTC | CASSLTLLGFEQYF | TRBJ2-7 | 14 | NA | few | TRBV7-2
TGTGCCAGTAGTATAGAGGGTAGAGGGGGACGGCGAACGCTCTCTGGGGCCAACGTCCTGACTTTC | CASSIEGRGGRRTLSGANVLTF | TRBJ2-6 | 22 | NA | NA | TRBV19
TGCGCCAGCTCCTCCTATGGCGACGAGCAGTACTTC | CASSSYGDEQYF | TRBJ2-7 | 12 | NA | NA | TRBV5-1
TGTGCCAGCAGTTCGGGACAGGTTTTCGCAGATACGCAGTATTTT | CASSSGQVFADTQYF | TRBJ2-3 | 15 | TRBD1 | NA | TRBV6-5
TGTGCCAGCAGCCAAGGACAGAGCCTCCAAGAGACCCAGTACTTC | CASSQGQSLQETQYF | TRBJ2-5 | 15 | NA | few | TRBV11-3
TGTGCCAGCAGCCTGGACCCGACAGGTCTTGACACCGGGGAGCTGTTTTTT | CASSLDPTGLDTGELFF | TRBJ2-2 | 17 | NA | NA | TRBV2
TGTGCCAGCAGCTTGGGCTTCAATCAGCCCCAGCATTTT | CASSLGFNQPQHF | TRBJ1-5 | 13 | NA | NA | TRBV5-6
TGTGCCAGCAGTTACGACAGCCACCAAGAGACCCAGTACTTC | CASSYDSHQETQYF | TRBJ2-5 | 14 | NA | NA | TRBV7-9
TGTGCCAGCAGCCTCACAGGGGGCGTCACCGGGGAGCTGTTTTTT | CASSLTGGVTGELFF | TRBJ2-2 | 15 | TRBD1 | NA | TRBV7-9
TGTGCCAGCAGCGGGTCCGGGACGGGGAAAGAGACCCAGTACTTC | CASSGSGTGKETQYF | TRBJ2-5 | 15 | NA | NA | TRBV5-6
TGTGCCAGCAGCCTGGGACGGATGAACACTGAAGCTTTCTTT | CASSLGRMNTEAFF | TRBJ1-1 | 14 | NA | NA | TRBV7-2
TGTGCCAGCAGTGAAGGGGGAAATTCTGGCTACACCTTC | CASSEGGNSGYTF | TRBJ1-2 | 13 | NA | once | TRBV6-1
TGTGCCAGCACCTACCGGGCCGGGTCAGGAACAGATACGCAGTATTTT | CASTYRAGSGTDTQYF | TRBJ2-3 | 16 | NA | NA | TRBV27
TGTGCCACCAGCAGAGATCAAGGGACAAAAGAGACCCAGTACTTC | CATSRDQGTKETQYF | TRBJ2-5 | 15 | NA | NA | TRBV15
TGTGCCAGCAGCTTTGGGACTAGCGGGGGGGTACCCCACGAGCAGTACTTC | CASSFGTSGGVPHEQYF | TRBJ2-7 | 17 | TRBD2 | once | TRBV5-4
TGTGCCAGCAGTTACGCCACCGGGGGCTCCTACAATGAGCAGTTCTTC | CASSYATGGSYNEQFF | TRBJ2-1 | 16 | NA | NA | TRBV6-5
TGTGCCAGCAGCGTAGGGCCAGAAGAGACCCAGTACTTC | CASSVGPEETQYF | TRBJ2-5 | 13 | NA | NA | TRBV9
TGTGCCAGCAGCCTGACGGAGGTCTATGGCTACACCTTC | CASSLTEVYGYTF | TRBJ1-2 | 13 | NA | NA | TRBV5-6
TGTGCCACCAGCGGAACAGGTACGAAGAACACTGAAGCTTTCTTT | CATSGTGTKNTEAFF | TRBJ1-1 | 15 | NA | NA | TRBV15
TGTGCCAGCAGCCGCGGGCTCACAGATACGCAGTATTTT | CASSRGLTDTQYF | TRBJ2-3 | 13 | NA | NA | TRBV11-3
TGTGCCAGCAGCTCCAGAGGGCTAGCGGGGCCCACAGATACGCAGTATTTT | CASSSRGLAGPTDTQYF | TRBJ2-3 | 17 | TRBD2 | once | TRBV7-2
TGTGCCAGCAGTTTGAGCAGGAGTGGAAACACCATATATTTT | CASSLSRSGNTIYF | TRBJ1-3 | 14 | NA | NA | TRBV27
TGTGCCAGCAGTTCCCTCTCGGGGGCGGCTGAAGCTTTCTTT | CASSSLSGAAEAFF | TRBJ1-1 | 14 | NA | NA | TRBV6-1
TGTGCCAGTAGGCCGGGGACAGGGGGTTCTTATGGCTACACCTTC | CASRPGTGGSYGYTF | TRBJ1-2 | 15 | TRBD1 | NA | TRBV19
TGTGCCAGCGGGCGGGGGACGTCAAACACCGGGGAGCTGTTTTTT | CASGRGTSNTGELFF | TRBJ2-2 | 15 | TRBD2 | NA | TRBV6-5
TGTGCCGGAGCGGGAAAGAGCAATCAGCCCCAGCATTTT | CAGAGKSNQPQHF | TRBJ1-5 | 13 | NA | NA | TRBV30
TGTGCCAGCAGCTTTGGGGTCATGGGCAATCAGCCCCAGCATTTT | CASSFGVMGNQPQHF | TRBJ1-5 | 15 | NA | few | TRBV5-8
TGTGCCAGCAGCTTAGACGGGACAGGAAGGGAGACCCAGTACTTC | CASSLDGTGRETQYF | TRBJ2-5 | 15 | TRBD1 | few | TRBV11-3
TGTGCCAGCAGTTTTGGAACAAGCAATCAGCCCCAGCATTTT | CASSFGTSNQPQHF | TRBJ1-5 | 14 | NA | NA | TRBV27
TGTGCCAGTAGTGCCCGACTAGGCCCCTACAATGAGCAGTTCTTC | CASSARLGPYNEQFF | TRBJ2-1 | 15 | NA | NA | TRBV19
TGCGCCAGCAGCTTGAGGCAGGGTTGGCAGTTCTTC | CASSLRQGWQFF | TRBJ2-1 | 12 | NA | NA | TRBV5-1
TGTGCCTGGAGCATAGCGGGGGGGCGGCACCTACTCTCCTACGAGCAGTACTTC | CAWSIAGGRHLLSYEQYF | TRBJ2-7 | 18 | TRBD2 | once | TRBV30
TGTGCCAGAAGCTGCACAGGGGCTGGAAACACCATATATTTT | CARSCTGAGNTIYF | TRBJ1-3 | 14 | NA | few | TRBV7-5
TGTGCCAGCAGCGCTAGACCAGGGTCGGACTATGGCTACACCTTC | CASSARPGSDYGYTF | TRBJ1-2 | 15 | NA | once | TRBV7-2
TGCGCCAGCAGCTTGGAGGCAGGCGGGGAGCTGTTTTTT | CASSLEAGGELFF | TRBJ2-2 | 13 | NA | NA | TRBV5-1
TGTGCCAGCAGTGAAGCGAGTGGGACAGGGGCCAGAGAGACCCAGTACTTC | CASSEASGTGARETQYF | TRBJ2-5 | 17 | TRBD1 | NA | TRBV6-1
TGTGCCAGCAGGACGGGCTACAGTGTTTCACCCCTCCACTTT | CASRTGYSVSPLHF | TRBJ1-6 | 14 | NA | NA | TRBV6-1
TGTGCCAGCAGCTATGACTCTGGGGCCAACGTCCTGACTTTC | CASSYDSGANVLTF | TRBJ2-6 | 14 | NA | NA | TRBV5-8